The clone carrying this T cell receptor (beta chain) showed up many times. This CDR3 has 15 amino acids. Germline CDR1 reads MNHNS; CDR2 reads SASEGT. V trimming: 1 base; J trimming: 9 bases; junction bases outside the gene matches: 3. The data belong to a study of neurological immune-mediated disorders. TCRdb redid the calling of the 5' RACE reads with MiXCR, one entry per CDR3 protein. The repertoire holds 25,000 to 30,000 distinct CDR3 sequences, with 16% as singletons. Regarding time point: technical triplicate 3. The sequence was obtained from a female donor with HTLV-1-associated myelopathy (HAM/TSP). The rearrangement links TRBV6-1 to TRBJ1-6; 10 bases are a match to TRBD1. The material sequenced was CD4+ T cells from blood. CDR3 region: CASSEVGQGSSPLHF. In DNA form, the CDR3 reads TGTGCCAGCAGTGAAGTGGGACAGGGGAGTTCACCCCTCCACTTT.